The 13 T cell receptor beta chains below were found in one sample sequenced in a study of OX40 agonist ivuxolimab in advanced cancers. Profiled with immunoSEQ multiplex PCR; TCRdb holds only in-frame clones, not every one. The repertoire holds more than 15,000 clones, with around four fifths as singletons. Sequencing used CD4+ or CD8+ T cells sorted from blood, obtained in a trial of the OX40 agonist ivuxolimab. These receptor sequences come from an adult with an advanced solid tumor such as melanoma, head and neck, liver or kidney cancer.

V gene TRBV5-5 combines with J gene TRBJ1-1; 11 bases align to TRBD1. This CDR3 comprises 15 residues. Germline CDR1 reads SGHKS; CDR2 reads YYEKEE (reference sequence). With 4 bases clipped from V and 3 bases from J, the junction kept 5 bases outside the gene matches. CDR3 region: CASSAWDRGDTEAFF. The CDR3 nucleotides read TGTGCCAGCAGCGCTTGGGACAGGGGGGACACTGAAGCTTTCTTT.

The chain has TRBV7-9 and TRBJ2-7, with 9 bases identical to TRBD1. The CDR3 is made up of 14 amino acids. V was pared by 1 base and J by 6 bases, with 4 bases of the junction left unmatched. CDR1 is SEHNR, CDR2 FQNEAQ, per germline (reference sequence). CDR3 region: CASSLVGTGSEQYF. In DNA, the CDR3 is TGTGCCAGCAGCTTAGTAGGGACAGGGTCCGAGCAGTACTTC.

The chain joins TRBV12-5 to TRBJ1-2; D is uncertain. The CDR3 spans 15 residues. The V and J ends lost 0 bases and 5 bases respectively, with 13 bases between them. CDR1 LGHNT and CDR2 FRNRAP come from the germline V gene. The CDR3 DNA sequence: TGTGCTAGTGGTTTGGTAGGCAGAAAGGGATATGGCTACACCTTC. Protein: CASGLVGRKGYGYTF.

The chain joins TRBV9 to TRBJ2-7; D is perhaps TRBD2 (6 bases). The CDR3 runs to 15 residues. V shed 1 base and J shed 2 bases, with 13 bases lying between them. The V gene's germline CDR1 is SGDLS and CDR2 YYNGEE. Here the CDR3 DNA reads TGTGCCAGCAGCGTAACCGGGACTCCCACCTACGAGCAGTACTTC. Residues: CASSVTGTPTYEQYF.

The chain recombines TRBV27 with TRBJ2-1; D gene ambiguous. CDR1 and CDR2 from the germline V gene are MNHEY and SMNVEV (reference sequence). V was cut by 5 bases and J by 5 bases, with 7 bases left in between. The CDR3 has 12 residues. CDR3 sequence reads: CASSPQNNEQFF. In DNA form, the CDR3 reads TGTGCCAGCAGTCCCCAAAACAATGAGCAGTTCTTC.

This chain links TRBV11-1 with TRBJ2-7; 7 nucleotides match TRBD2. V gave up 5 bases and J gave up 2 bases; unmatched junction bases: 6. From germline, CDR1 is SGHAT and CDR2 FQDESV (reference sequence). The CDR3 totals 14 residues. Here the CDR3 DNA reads TGTGCCAGCAGCGCGCGGGGGAATACCTACGAGCAGTACTTC. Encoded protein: CASSARGNTYEQYF. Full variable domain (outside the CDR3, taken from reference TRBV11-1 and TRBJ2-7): EAEVAQSPRYKITEKSQAVAFWCDPISGHATLYWYRQILGQGPELLVQFQDESVVDDSQLPKDRFSAERLKGVDSTLKIQPAELGDSAMYLCASSARGNTYEQYFGPGTRLTVT.

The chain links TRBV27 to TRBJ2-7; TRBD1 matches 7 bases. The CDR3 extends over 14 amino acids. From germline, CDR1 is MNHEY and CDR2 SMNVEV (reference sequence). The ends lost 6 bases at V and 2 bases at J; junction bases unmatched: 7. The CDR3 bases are TGTGCCAGCAGCCTACTGGGGACAGCCTACGAGCAGTACTTC. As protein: CASSLLGTAYEQYF.

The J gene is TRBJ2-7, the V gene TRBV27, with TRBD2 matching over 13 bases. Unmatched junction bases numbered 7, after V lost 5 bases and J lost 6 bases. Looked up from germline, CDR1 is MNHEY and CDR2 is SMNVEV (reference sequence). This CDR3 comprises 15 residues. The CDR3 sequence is CASSLLAGGPVEQYF. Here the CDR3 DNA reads TGTGCCAGCAGTCTACTAGCGGGAGGGCCGGTCGAGCAGTACTTC.

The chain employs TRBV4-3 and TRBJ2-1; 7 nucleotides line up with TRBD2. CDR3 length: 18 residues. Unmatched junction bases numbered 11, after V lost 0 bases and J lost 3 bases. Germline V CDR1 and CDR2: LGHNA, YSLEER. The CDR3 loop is CASSQESLAEYLYNEQFF. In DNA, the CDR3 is TGCGCCAGCAGCCAAGAGTCGCTAGCGGAATACCTCTACAATGAGCAGTTCTTC.

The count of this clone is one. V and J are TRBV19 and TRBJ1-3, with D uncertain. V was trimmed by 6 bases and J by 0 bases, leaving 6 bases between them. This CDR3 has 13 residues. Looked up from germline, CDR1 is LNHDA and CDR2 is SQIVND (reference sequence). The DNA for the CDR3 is TGTGCCAGTAGCAGTAACTCTGGAAACACCATATATTTT. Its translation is CASSSNSGNTIYF. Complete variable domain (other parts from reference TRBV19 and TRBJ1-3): DGGITQSPKYLFRKEGQNVTLSCEQNLNHDAMYWYRQDPGQGLRLIYYSQIVNDFQKGDIAEGYSVSREKKESFPLTVTSAQKNPTAFYLCASSSNSGNTIYFGEGSWLTVV.

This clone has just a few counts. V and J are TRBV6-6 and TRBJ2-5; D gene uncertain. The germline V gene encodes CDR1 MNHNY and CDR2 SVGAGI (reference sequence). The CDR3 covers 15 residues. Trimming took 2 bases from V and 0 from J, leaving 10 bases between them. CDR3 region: CASSYPIGYQETQYF. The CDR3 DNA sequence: TGTGCCAGCAGTTACCCGATCGGGTACCAAGAGACCCAGTACTTC.

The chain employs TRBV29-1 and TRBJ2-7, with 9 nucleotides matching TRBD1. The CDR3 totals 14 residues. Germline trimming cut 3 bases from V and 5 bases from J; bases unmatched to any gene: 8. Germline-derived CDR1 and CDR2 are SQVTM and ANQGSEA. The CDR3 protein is CSVEADRGGDEQYF. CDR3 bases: TGCAGCGTTGAGGCCGACAGGGGGGGCGACGAGCAGTACTTC.

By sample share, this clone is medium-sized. The CDR3 coding sequence is TGTGCCAGCAGTGAATCAGCCCAGGGAACCGGAAAACTGTTTTTT. It specifies CASSESAQGTGKLFF. The V and J genes are TRBV25-1 and TRBJ1-4, with a weak D call TRBD1 (5 bases). From germline, CDR1 is MGHDK and CDR2 SYGVNS. This CDR3 comprises 15 residues. The V and J ends lost 1 base and 10 bases respectively, with 16 bases between them. Looking up the rest from reference TRBV25-1 and TRBJ1-4 gives the full variable domain: EADIYQTPRYLVIGTGKKITLECSQTMGHDKMYWYQQDPGMELHLIHYSYGVNSTEKGDLSSESTVSRIRTEHFPLTLESARPSHTSQYLCASSESAQGTGKLFFGSGTQLSVL.